A single TCR beta chain is shown here with its context. Original analysis: Reference gene primer amplification in the assay estimated nucleated cell counts. TCRdb's copy holds only in-frame clones and misses some; the assay was immunoSEQ multiplex PCR. The V and J calls and clone size were taken over from that table, and D and trimming were inferred from the DNA. The sample carries 40,000 to 60,000 clones, about 82% recorded once. The CDR3 sequence is 13 residues long. Germline CDR1 and CDR2: LGHDT and YNNKEL (reference sequence). J was trimmed by 14 bases and V by 2 bases; bases with no gene match: 11. This record comes from a study of blood T cell repertoires in COVID-19. Study-wide background: Whether acute or convalescent, the COVID-19 samples came from the United States, Italy and Spain.

Sequencing used peripheral blood. This sequence originates from a man older than 75 with active COVID-19. V usage is TRBV3-1 (or the pseudogene TRBV3-2) and J usage is TRBJ1-1, with 7 positions matching TRBD1. The CDR3 DNA reads TGTGCCAGCAGCCAAACCAGGGACAGCGCCGGCTTCTTT. Encoded protein: CASSQTRDSAGFF.